Listed below are T cell receptor beta chains from one sample, sequenced in a study of blood T cells in healthy people across ages. TCRdb itself ran the 5' RACE reads through MiXCR, one entry per CDR3 protein. The sample includes about 1.5 million distinct CDR3 sequences, roughly two fifths seen only once; the top ten take approximately 4.1%. The sequenced material came from blood. All receptors come from a woman aged 18-35 years in good health. Both conserved end residues are part of each CDR3. The D gene is left open where the match is weak. The size of a clone is reported for some rows only, either as once, few or many, or as a class for expanded clones.

d_gene,abundance,j_gene,v_gene,CDR3aa,CDR3nt
-,-,TRBJ2-7,TRBV6-2/TRBV6-3,CASSAGPPSSYNEQYF,TGTGCCAGCAGTGCGGGACCACCGAGCTCCTACAATGAGCAGTACTTC
TRBD1,-,TRBJ2-3,TRBV7-2,CASSLVQGGTDMQYF,TGTGCCAGCAGCTTAGTACAGGGGGGCACAGATATGCAGTATTTT
-,once,TRBJ1-4,TRBV5-1,CASTDAVGEKLFF,TGCGCCAGCACTGACGCGGTCGGCGAAAAACTGTTTTTT
TRBD2,-,TRBJ2-7,TRBV20-1,CSASSPLPSGRTYEQYF,TGCAGTGCTAGTTCTCCCCTCCCTAGCGGGCGGACCTACGAGCAGTACTTC
TRBD1,-,TRBJ2-1,TRBV20-1,CSTRDRDRDYNEQFF,TGCAGTACTAGAGATAGGGACAGGGACTACAATGAGCAGTTCTTC
-,few,TRBJ2-3,TRBV6-1,CASSEEPPPSTIATQYF,TGTGCCAGCAGTGAAGAGCCACCCCCGTCAACAATCGCTACGCAGTATTTT
-,-,TRBJ2-7,TRBV5-8,CATDDSAPSYNEQYF,TGTGCCACCGATGACAGCGCCCCCTCCTACAATGAGCAGTACTTC
-,-,TRBJ1-4,TRBV12-3/TRBV12-4,CASSPGGAVEKLFF,TGTGCCAGCAGCCCCGGGGGCGCGGTTGAAAAACTGTTTTTT
-,-,TRBJ1-2,TRBV2,CASSEAGRGNYGYTF,TGTGCCAGCAGTGAAGCTGGCAGGGGCAACTATGGCTACACCTTC
TRBD2,-,TRBJ2-1,TRBV11-1,CASSLEISGSADEQFF,TGTGCCAGCAGCTTAGAGATTAGCGGGAGTGCGGATGAGCAGTTCTTC
-,-,TRBJ1-3,TRBV27,CASSLYWDKASPGNTIYF,TGTGCCAGCAGTTTATACTGGGACAAAGCGTCACCTGGAAACACCATATATTTT
TRBD2,-,TRBJ2-7,TRBV12-3/TRBV12-4,CASNLGGRYNEQYF,TGTGCCAGCAATCTGGGCGGGAGGTACAATGAGCAGTACTTC
-,few,TRBJ2-3,TRBV7-6,CASSLNPGYTDTQYF,TGTGCCAGCAGCCTAAACCCGGGGTACACAGATACGCAGTATTTT
TRBD2,-,TRBJ2-3,TRBV7-9,CASSPRASAGAGDTQYF,TGTGCCAGCAGCCCACGAGCAAGCGCGGGAGCGGGGGATACGCAGTATTTT
TRBD1,once,TRBJ2-1,TRBV9,CVSSVVGTGYNEQFF,TGTGTCAGCAGCGTAGTAGGGACAGGCTACAATGAGCAGTTCTTC
-,few,TRBJ2-5,TRBV6-1,CASSVNYNEQYF,TGTGCCAGCAGTGTGAACTACAATGAGCAGTACTTC
TRBD2,few,TRBJ2-1,TRBV6-1,CASSAASGSVEQFF,TGTGCCAGCAGTGCGGCTAGCGGTTCAGTTGAGCAGTTCTTC
-,-,TRBJ2-3,TRBV5-1,CASSSSGPDTQYF,TGCGCCAGCAGCTCCTCGGGGCCCGATACGCAGTATTTT
-,-,TRBJ1-6,TRBV6-1,CASSEAPRHSYNSPLHF,TGTGCCAGCAGTGAAGCGCCGAGACACTCCTATAATTCACCCCTCCACTTT
-,few,TRBJ2-6,TRBV10-3,CAISEQSGFGANVLTF,TGTGCCATCAGTGAGCAATCGGGGTTTGGGGCCAACGTCCTGACTTTC
TRBD1,-,TRBJ1-5,TRBV6-5,CASSYGQGHGPQHF,TGTGCCAGCAGTTATGGACAGGGGCATGGGCCCCAGCATTTT
-,-,TRBJ1-5,TRBV20-1,CSASAWSGGQPQHF,TGCAGTGCTAGTGCCTGGAGTGGAGGACAGCCCCAGCATTTT
TRBD1,-,TRBJ1-1,TRBV20-1,CSARPDRGHYEAFF,TGCAGTGCTAGACCGGACAGGGGGCACTATGAAGCTTTCTTT
-,-,TRBJ1-4,TRBV12-3/TRBV12-4,CASSEGGKLFF,TGTGCCAGCAGTGAGGGAGGAAAACTGTTTTTT
-,once,TRBJ2-5,TRBV11-2,CASSLRRGRQETQYF,TGCGCCAGCAGCTTGCGCAGGGGAAGGCAAGAGACCCAGTACTTC
TRBD2,few,TRBJ2-1,TRBV7-2,CASSPWTSSNEQFF,TGTGCCAGCAGCCCCTGGACTAGTTCCAATGAGCAGTTCTTC
-,-,TRBJ2-2,TRBV4-3,CASSQDPAGVWGGTGELFF,TGCGCCAGCAGCCAAGATCCCGCAGGGGTTTGGGGTGGAACCGGGGAGCTGTTTTTT
-,-,TRBJ2-7,TRBV28,CASKGEGFSYEQYF,TGTGCCAGCAAGGGGGAAGGATTTTCCTACGAGCAGTACTTC
-,-,TRBJ1-2,TRBV6-2/TRBV6-3,CASRIDRRYGYTF,TGTGCCAGCAGGATCGACAGACGATATGGCTACACCTTC
TRBD1,-,TRBJ2-3,TRBV5-1,CASSLYDRDRTDTQYF,TGCGCCAGCAGCTTGTACGACAGGGACCGCACAGATACGCAGTATTTT
-,-,TRBJ2-1,TRBV13,CASSLVVRDEQFF,TGTGCCAGCAGCTTAGTTGTGCGGGACGAGCAGTTCTTC
-,-,TRBJ2-7,TRBV20-1,CSARGGIVSSYEQYF,TGCAGTGCTAGAGGTGGCATTGTTTCCTCCTACGAGCAGTACTTC
-,-,TRBJ1-4,TRBV21-1,CASSRWVDGTNEKLFF,TGTGCCAGCAGCCGCTGGGTAGATGGGACTAATGAAAAACTGTTTTTT
-,-,TRBJ1-5,TRBV20-1,CSAMIGSNQPQHF,TGCAGTGCGATGATAGGCAGCAATCAGCCCCAGCATTTT
-,few,TRBJ2-1,TRBV7-2,CASSPGGWSNEQFF,TGTGCCAGCAGCCCCGGGGGCTGGTCTAATGAGCAGTTCTTC
TRBD2,-,TRBJ2-3,TRBV15,CATSRFLDPGLAGDTQYF,TGTGCCACCAGCAGATTTTTGGACCCGGGACTAGCGGGAGATACGCAGTATTTT
-,-,TRBJ2-1,TRBV7-3,CASSILGDEQFF,TGTGCCAGCAGTATCCTCGGGGATGAGCAGTTCTTC
TRBD2,few,TRBJ2-1,TRBV3-1,CASSQILAGGPYNEQFF,TGTGCCAGCAGCCAGATACTAGCGGGGGGTCCCTACAATGAGCAGTTCTTC
-,-,TRBJ1-1,TRBV4-3,CASSDSGQAMNTEAFF,TGCGCCAGCAGCGACTCGGGGCAGGCCATGAACACTGAAGCTTTCTTT